Below, 14 T cell receptor beta chains from the same sample are listed, as sequenced in a study of regulatory T cells in long-lasting Graves disease. To make TCR beta libraries, researchers used iRepertoire HTBI primers and Arm-PCR of CDR3 regions. TCRdb re-analysed the multiplex PCR reads in MiXCR, keeping a single row per CDR3 protein. The data contain about 620,000 distinct CDR3 sequences, under 20% of them singletons. Time point in this sample: newly diagnosed GD, antithyroid drugs for less than 3 months. The TCR library used RNA extracted from PBMCs. These same data were also listed under a study on T cells in Graves' hyperthyroidism and ophthalmopathy.

Sequencing was performed on peripheral blood mononuclear cells (PBMCs), taken at new diagnosis, from a patient treated with antithyroid drugs. Source of these receptors: a woman in her 30s with Graves disease.

This clonotype was found a few times. The V and J genes are TRBV20-1 and TRBJ2-5; 9 bases are shared with TRBD2. After removal of 7 bases from V and 5 bases from J, the junction contained 5 bases not matched to a gene. CDR3 length: 12 amino acids. Germline V gene data show CDR1 as DFQATT and CDR2 as SNEGSKA (reference sequence). For the CDR3, the DNA is TGCAGTGTTATAGCGGGAGCGGAGACCCAGTACTTC. Its translation is CSVIAGAETQYF.

This clonotype was counted many times. The chain uses TRBV11-2 and TRBJ1-2; no clear D gene. The V gene lost 5 bases and the J gene lost 5 bases, with 15 bases spanning the gap. The CDR3 extends over 14 amino acids. Germline V gives CDR1 SGHAT, CDR2 FQNNGV. CDR3 residues: CASSLNRDEYGYTF. The CDR3 coding sequence is TGTGCCAGCAGCCTAAATAGGGATGAGTATGGCTACACCTTC.

This sequence joins TRBV27 and TRBJ1-6; D uncertain. Germline V gene sequence: CDR1 MNHEY, CDR2 SMNVEV (reference sequence). CDR3 size: 14 residues. V was cut by 10 bases and J by 6 bases, with 16 bases left in between. The CDR3 loop is CAISSGQANSPLHF. CDR3 nucleotide sequence: TGTGCCATTTCCTCCGGGCAGGCTAATTCACCCCTCCACTTT.

This clonotype was recorded many times. V is TRBV20-1 and J is TRBJ1-4; 7 bases line up with TRBD1. There are 13 residues in the CDR3. With V trimmed by 4 bases and J by 7 bases, 6 bases remained unmatched. Germline lookup yields CDR1 DFQATT and CDR2 SNEGSKA (reference sequence). The CDR3, as DNA: TGCAGTGCTAAAGGGGGCGTTGGTGAAAAACTGTTTTTT. This encodes CSAKGGVGEKLFF.

The table lists this clonotype with a few counts. The genes are TRBV28 and TRBJ2-5; possible D gene TRBD2, 7 bases. This CDR3 spans 15 amino acids. Germline loops: CDR1 MDHEN, CDR2 SYDVKM. Trimming shortened V by 5 bases and J by 5 bases, and 18 bases separated the two germline ends. CDR3 amino acids: CASSRGGGARETQYF. The CDR3 DNA is TGTGCCAGCAGTAGAGGGGGGGGGGCCCGTGAGACCCAGTACTTC.

This clonotype was recorded a few times. This chain connects TRBV19 to TRBJ1-5; maybe TRBD1 (6 bases). Trimming shortened V by 7 bases and J by 5 bases, and 18 bases separated the two germline ends. The germline CDR1 and CDR2 sequences are LNHDA and SQIVND (reference sequence). The CDR3 totals 15 residues. DNA of the CDR3: TGTGCCAGTAATAATCGGGGGGCGTCGGATCAGCCCCAGCATTTT. This translates into CASNNRGASDQPQHF.

This clonotype was seen repeatedly, ten times or more. The chain links TRBV11-2 to TRBJ2-1; 8 bases fit TRBD2. Germline CDR1 SGHAT, CDR2 FQNNGV. J lost 5 bases, V lost 5 bases, and 8 bases had no gene match. This CDR3 has 15 amino acids. The CDR3 protein is CASSDRTSQHNEQFF. The CDR3 coding sequence is TGTGCCAGCAGCGATCGGACTAGCCAACACAATGAGCAGTTCTTC.

V usage is TRBV27 and J usage is TRBJ2-3, with unresolved D. The CDR3 is 17 residues long. The V end was cut by 6 bases, the J end by 0 bases, with 19 bases between. Germline V gene sequence: CDR1 MNHEY, CDR2 SMNVEV (reference sequence). DNA of the CDR3: TGTGCCAGCAGCCTCGATGGTTCCCCCCCGAGCACAGATACGCAGTATTTT. As protein: CASSLDGSPPSTDTQYF.

This clonotype has ten or more counts. The V and J genes are TRBV28 and TRBJ2-5, with 9 bases lining up with TRBD2. Trimming removed 4 bases from V and 4 bases from J; junction bases left unmatched: 7. The CDR3 is made up of 15 amino acids. Per the germline V gene, CDR1 is MDHEN and CDR2 is SYDVKM. CDR3 protein: CASSSAGGFRETQYF. In DNA, the CDR3 is TGTGCCAGCAGTTCAGCGGGAGGTTTTAGAGAGACCCAGTACTTC.

V and J are TRBV20-1 and TRBJ1-2, with a weak D call TRBD1 (5 bases). Trimming removed 3 bases from V and 7 bases from J, with 15 bases in between. CDR3 size: 13 residues. Per the germline V gene, CDR1 is DFQATT and CDR2 is SNEGSKA (reference sequence). The CDR3 sequence: CSASSGKQGGYTF. The CDR3 nucleotides are TGCAGTGCTAGTTCCGGGAAGCAGGGTGGCTACACCTTC.

This clonotype has more than one count but fewer than ten. The J gene is TRBJ1-4, the V gene TRBV15, with 10 bases fitting TRBD1. Germline values: CDR1 LNHNV, CDR2 YYDKDF (reference sequence). V dropped 3 bases and J dropped 4; count of bases not matched to a gene: 5. The CDR3 sequence is 16 residues long. This CDR3 is CATSSRTGGGNEKLFF. Here the CDR3 DNA reads TGTGCCACCAGCAGCAGGACAGGGGGAGGTAATGAAAAACTGTTTTTT.

The chain recombines TRBV19 with TRBJ1-1, with 9 bases identical to TRBD1. The germline V gene has CDR1 LNHDA and CDR2 SQIVND (reference sequence). V shed 3 bases and J 1 base; nucleotides not matched to a gene: 6. The CDR3 spans 16 residues. CDR3 bases: TGTGCCAGTAGTATTGGGGGGACAGGGTCGAACACTGAAGCTTTCTTT. It yields the protein CASSIGGTGSNTEAFF. The whole variable domain, filled in from reference TRBV19 and TRBJ1-1, reads DGGITQSPKYLFRKEGQNVTLSCEQNLNHDAMYWYRQDPGQGLRLIYYSQIVNDFQKGDIAEGYSVSREKKESFPLTVTSAQKNPTAFYLCASSIGGTGSNTEAFFGQGTRLTVV.

Turning to this clonotype: This may stem from a read error, because a much larger clone lies one nucleotide away. The chain couples TRBV7-3 to TRBJ2-2; D might be TRBD2 (6 bases). This CDR3 has 13 residues. Germline values: CDR1 SGHTA, CDR2 FQGTGA. The CDR3 spells CASSPQNTGGLFF. As DNA, the CDR3 is TGTGCCAGCAGCCCACAGAACACCGGGGGGCTGTTTTTT. The entire variable domain, with the rest obtained from reference TRBV7-3 and TRBJ2-2, is as follows: GAGVSQTPSNKVTEKGKYVELRCDPISGHTALYWYRQSLGQGPEFLIYFQGTGAADDSGLPNDRFFAVRPEGSVSTLKIQRTERGDSAVYLCASSPQNTGGLFFGEGSRLTVL.

This clonotype was seen a few times. V gene TRBV19 combines with J gene TRBJ2-6, with D maybe TRBD2 (5 bases). Per germline, CDR1 LNHDA and CDR2 SQIVND (reference sequence). V gave up 9 bases and J gave up 1 base, with 13 bases separating them. The CDR3 length is 15 residues. Written as DNA, the CDR3 is TGTGCCAGCACCGATTGGACTTCTGGGGCCAACGTCCTGACTTTC. It encodes CASTDWTSGANVLTF.